The entry that follows covers one TCR beta chain sequence. The sample originates from a study of T cells in Graves' hyperthyroidism and ophthalmopathy. TCR beta CDR3 regions were amplified from RNA. A set of HTBI primers served as the primers for a first-round RT-PCR of the TCR CDR3. Using its own MiXCR run on the multiplex PCR reads, TCRdb lists one record per CDR3 protein. The sample lists some 800,000 distinct CDR3 sequences; around 39% were seen once. Lactation, pregnancy, other autoimmune disease or uncontrolled infection led to exclusion of patients. Used for diagnoses were clinical symptoms, serum thyroxine and TRAb, thyroid ultrasound and orbital computed tomography. V lost 6 bases to trimming and J lost 4 bases, with 18 bases between them. CDR3 length: 15 residues. Germline lookup yields CDR1 SGHTA and CDR2 FQGTGA.

The chain recombines TRBV7-3 with TRBJ1-1; D might be TRBD1 (6 bases). The source material was blood. This TCR came from a man younger than 35 with Graves' hyperthyroidism. The CDR3 DNA reads as TGTGCCAGCAGTCCTAAGGGGGGCGTTAGCACTGAAGCTTTCTTT. This gives the protein CASSPKGGVSTEAFF.